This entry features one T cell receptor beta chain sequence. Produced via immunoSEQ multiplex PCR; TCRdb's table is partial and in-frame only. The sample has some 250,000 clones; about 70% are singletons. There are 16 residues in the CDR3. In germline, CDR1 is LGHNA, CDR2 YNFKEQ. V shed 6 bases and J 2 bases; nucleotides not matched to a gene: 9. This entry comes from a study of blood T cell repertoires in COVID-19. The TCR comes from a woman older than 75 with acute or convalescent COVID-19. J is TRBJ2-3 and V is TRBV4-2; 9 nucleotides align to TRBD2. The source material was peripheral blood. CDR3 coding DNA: TGTGCCAGCAGGGGGGGGAGCGGGAGGCCCACAGATACGCAGTATTTT. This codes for CASRGGSGRPTDTQYF.